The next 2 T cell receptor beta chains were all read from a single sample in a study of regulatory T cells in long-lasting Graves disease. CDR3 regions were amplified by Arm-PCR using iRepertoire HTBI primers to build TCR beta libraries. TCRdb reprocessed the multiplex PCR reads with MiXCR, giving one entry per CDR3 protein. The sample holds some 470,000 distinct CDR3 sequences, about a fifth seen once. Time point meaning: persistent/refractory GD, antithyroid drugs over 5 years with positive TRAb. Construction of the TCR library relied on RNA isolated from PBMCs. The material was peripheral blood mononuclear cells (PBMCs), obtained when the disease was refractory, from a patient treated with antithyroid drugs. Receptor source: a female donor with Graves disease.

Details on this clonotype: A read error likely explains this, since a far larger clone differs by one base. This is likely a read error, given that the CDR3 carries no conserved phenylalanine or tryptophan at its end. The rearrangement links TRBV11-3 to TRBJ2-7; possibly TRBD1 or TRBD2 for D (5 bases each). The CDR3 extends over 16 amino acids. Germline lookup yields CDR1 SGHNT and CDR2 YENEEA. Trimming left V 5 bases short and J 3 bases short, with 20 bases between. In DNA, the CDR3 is TGTGCCAGCAGCCCGGGGCCAGCCGACCCTCTCTACGAGCAGTACTCC. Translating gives CASSPGPADPLYEQYS.

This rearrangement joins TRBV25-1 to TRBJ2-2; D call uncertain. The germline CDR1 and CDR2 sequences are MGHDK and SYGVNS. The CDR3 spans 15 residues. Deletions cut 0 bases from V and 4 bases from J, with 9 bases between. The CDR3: CASSEYQLPTGELFF. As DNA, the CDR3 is TGTGCCAGCAGTGAATATCAACTTCCCACCGGGGAGCTGTTTTTT.